The sequence of this T cell receptor (beta chain) was determined in a study of blood T cell repertoires in COVID-19. Study at large: Some COVID-19 samples were acute and others convalescent; all came from the United States, Italy and Spain.

TCRdb's table, derived via immunoSEQ multiplex PCR, lists solely in-frame clones and lacks some. Of about 140,000 clones detected, roughly 80% appear once; the ten largest clones hold around 17%. With 1 base removed from V and 8 bases from J, the gap between germline ends came to 12 bases. The CDR3 length is 13 residues. From germline, CDR1 is SGDLS and CDR2 YYNGEE. This TCR was recovered from a man aged 45-65 years with acute or convalescent COVID-19. Input material: peripheral blood. The V call is TRBV9, the J call TRBJ1-2; D unresolved. This CDR3 reads CASSVIPSEGYTF. CDR3 DNA sequence: TGTGCCAGCAGCGTAATCCCGAGTGAGGGCTACACCTTC.